The next 18 T cell receptor beta chains were all read from a single sample in a study of response to subunit inactivated influenza vaccine. TCRdb reprocessed the RT-PCR reads with MiXCR, giving one entry per CDR3 protein. The sample has hundreds of thousands of distinct CDR3 sequences; approximately 7.6% are singletons. Specimen: PBMCs from blood, collected less than 30 months after vaccination. These receptors originate from a man aged 50-75 years who received an inactivated influenza vaccine.

This clonotype was counted at least ten times. The gene calls are TRBV5-1 and TRBJ2-1; tentative D call: TRBD2 (5 bases). The CDR3 sequence is 14 residues long. Trimming shortened V by 0 bases and J by 6 bases, and 10 bases separated the two germline ends. CDR1 and CDR2 (germline): SGHRS, YFSETQ. CDR3 sequence (DNA): TGCGCCAGCAGCTTGGATGGGAGTAGCAATGAGCAGTTCTTC. It encodes CASSLDGSSNEQFF.

The sample holds many counts of this clonotype. This sequence joins TRBV3-1 and TRBJ2-7, with unresolved D. Germline loops: CDR1 LGHDT, CDR2 YNNKEL (reference sequence). The V and J ends lost 3 bases and 2 bases respectively, with 8 bases between them. This CDR3 has 13 amino acids. The CDR3 here is CASSQGFTYEQYF. CDR3 DNA sequence: TGTGCCAGCAGCCAGGGCTTCACCTACGAGCAGTACTTC.

The CDR3 DNA follows: TGCAGCGTTTTCTTGGGATACGAGCAGTACTTC. It specifies CSVFLGYEQYF. V gene TRBV29-1 combines with J gene TRBJ2-7; no clear D. The germline V and J ends were trimmed by 5 bases and 4 bases, with 9 bases remaining between them. Germline CDR1 and CDR2: SQVTM and ANQGSEA. The CDR3 sequence is 11 residues long.

The sample holds many counts of this clonotype. The chain has TRBV5-1 and TRBJ2-3, with D perhaps assigned TRBD1 or TRBD2 (6 bases each). V lost 7 bases and J 4 bases, leaving 22 bases between the germline ends. The CDR3 runs 16 residues. Germline lookup yields CDR1 SGHRS and CDR2 YFSETQ. The CDR3 here is CASQLSGAGGADTQYF. In DNA form, the CDR3 reads TGCGCCAGCCAACTGTCGGGGGCCGGTGGTGCAGATACGCAGTATTTT. Variable domain in full (rest from reference TRBV5-1 and TRBJ2-3): KAGVTQTPRYLIKTRGQQVTLSCSPISGHRSVSWYQQTPGQGLQFLFEYFSETQRNKGNFPGRFSGRQFSNSRSEMNVSTLELGDSALYLCASQLSGAGGADTQYFGPGTRLTVL.

The rearrangement links TRBV15 to TRBJ2-3; no firm D call. V was trimmed by 0 bases and J by 1 base, leaving 8 bases between them. In germline, CDR1 is LNHNV, CDR2 YYDKDF (reference sequence). The CDR3 runs 15 residues. CDR3 protein: CATSRDRLGTDTQYF. In nucleotides, the CDR3 is TGTGCCACCAGCAGAGACAGGTTGGGCACAGATACGCAGTATTTT.

The chain is built from TRBV10-3 and TRBJ2-5, with D possibly being TRBD1 or TRBD2 (5 bases each). The length of the CDR3 is 15 residues. The germline V and J ends were trimmed by 6 bases and 0 bases, with 14 bases remaining between them. The germline CDR1 and CDR2 sequences are ENHRY and SYGVKD. CDR3 in amino acids: CAIRETVEDQETQYF. CDR3 in DNA: TGTGCCATCAGGGAGACAGTGGAGGACCAAGAGACCCAGTACTTC.

The chain is built from TRBV7-9 and TRBJ2-3; TRBD2 aligns across 11 bases. The junction had 11 bases not matched to a gene; V was cut back by 6 bases and J by 6 bases. Germline V CDR1 and CDR2: SEHNR, FQNEAQ (reference sequence). This CDR3 contains 16 residues. The CDR3 nucleotides are TGTGCCAGCAGTCCTAGTAGCGGGAGGGCCTGGGATACGCAGTATTTT. This codes for CASSPSSGRAWDTQYF.

This chain connects TRBV7-2 to TRBJ2-5; tentative D call: TRBD1 (6 bases). Trimming removed 2 bases from V and 4 bases from J, with 17 bases in between. Germline lookup yields CDR1 SGHTA and CDR2 FQGNSA. The CDR3 runs to 16 residues. This CDR3 is CASSLRTAFLGETQYF. The CDR3 DNA follows: TGTGCCAGCAGCTTACGGACAGCTTTTTTGGGAGAGACCCAGTACTTC.

This clonotype was detected only a few times. The CDR3 nucleotides read TGTGCCACCAGCAGAGGTCCTCTCAGGGGCACAGATACGCAGTATTTT. Translation: CATSRGPLRGTDTQYF. The J gene is TRBJ2-3, the V gene TRBV15; tentatively, D is TRBD1 (5 bases). The germline V and J ends were trimmed by 1 base and 1 base, with 12 bases remaining between them. The CDR3 spans 16 residues. Germline CDR1 is LNHNV and CDR2 is YYDKDF (reference sequence).

As regards this clonotype: At one end, the junction sequence differs from germline, possibly due to a read error. The CDR3 DNA is TGTGCCAGGAACACGCCCTCCGGGACTAGCGGGAGAGTGATCTTC. Translated, it gives CARNTPSGTSGRVIF. The chain links TRBV12-3 or TRBV12-4 to TRBJ2-1, with 14 bases matching TRBD2. The CDR3 sequence is 15 residues long.

The CDR3 region is CASRLRGLPQPQHF. CDR3 sequence (DNA): TGTGCCAGTAGACTCAGGGGGCTTCCTCAGCCCCAGCATTTT. The chain couples TRBV19 to TRBJ1-5; 8 positions match TRBD1. CDR3 size: 14 residues. The junction had 7 bases not matched to a gene; V was cut back by 6 bases and J by 6 bases. The germline V gene has CDR1 LNHDA and CDR2 SQIVND (reference sequence).

The genes are TRBV20-1 and TRBJ2-2, with unresolved D. This CDR3 has 16 amino acids. The V end lost 0 bases, the J end lost 0 bases, and 11 bases lay between the germline ends. CDR1 DFQATT and CDR2 SNEGSKA come from the germline V gene (reference sequence). Written as DNA, the CDR3 is TGCAGTGCTAGAGATTCCAGCCTCGCGAACACCGGGGAGCTGTTTTTT. This sequence encodes CSARDSSLANTGELFF.

This clonotype has ten or more counts. The genes are TRBV20-1 and TRBJ2-3; TRBD1 matches 7 bases. With V trimmed by 7 bases and J by 4 bases, 11 bases remained unmatched. The V gene's germline CDR1 is DFQATT and CDR2 SNEGSKA (reference sequence). The CDR3 extends over 14 amino acids. The CDR3 region has the DNA TGCAGTGTCCTACAGGGGTGGCTACCAGATACGCAGTATTTT. Protein sequence: CSVLQGWLPDTQYF.

This clonotype was seen more than once but under ten times. The chain carries TRBV7-2 and TRBJ2-2; no firm D call. The length of the CDR3 is 15 residues. Germline CDR1 SGHTA, CDR2 FQGNSA. V lost 5 bases to trimming and J lost 3 bases, with 13 bases between them. CDR3 bases: TGTGCCAGCAGCCTCCGCACCACTGACACCGGGGAGCTGTTTTTT. Residues: CASSLRTTDTGELFF.

This clonotype was found a few times. The J gene is TRBJ2-5, the V gene TRBV20-1; D not resolved. Germline values: CDR1 DFQATT, CDR2 SNEGSKA (reference sequence). V was clipped by 6 bases and J by 4 bases, with 18 bases between them. The CDR3 covers 14 residues. DNA of the CDR3: TGCAGTGCGCTCCTAAAATCTATACGAGAGACCCAGTACTTC. It yields the protein CSALLKSIRETQYF.

This clonotype showed up many times. The chain joins TRBV4-3 to TRBJ2-4; D call uncertain. The V gene lost 1 base and the J gene lost 13 bases, with 17 bases spanning the gap. Germline-derived CDR1 and CDR2 are LGHNA and YSLEER. The CDR3 spans 14 residues. This CDR3 reads CASSQALDGTPQYF. The CDR3 region has the DNA TGCGCCAGCAGCCAAGCCCTAGACGGTACCCCCCAGTACTTC.

There are many counts of this clonotype. The rearrangement links TRBV10-3 to TRBJ2-7; TRBD1 matches 7 bases. This CDR3 is built from 12 residues. CDR1 is ENHRY, CDR2 SYGVKD, per germline. V gave up 6 bases and J gave up 6 bases; unmatched junction bases: 5. The CDR3 sequence: CAIRTTGREQYF. In DNA, the CDR3 is TGTGCCATCAGGACGACAGGGCGCGAGCAGTACTTC.

This clonotype was counted many times. J is TRBJ2-3 and V is TRBV4-2; TRBD1 is a possible D gene (6 bases). The CDR3 extends over 13 amino acids. V was clipped by 1 base and J by 5 bases, with 7 bases between them. The germline V gene encodes CDR1 LGHNA and CDR2 YNFKEQ. The chain's CDR3 is CASSQGRGDTQYF. The CDR3 nucleotides read TGTGCCAGCAGCCAAGGCAGGGGAGATACGCAGTATTTT.